Presented here are 28 T cell receptor beta chains from one specimen sequenced in a study of T cells in Graves' hyperthyroidism and ophthalmopathy. Amplification yielded TCR beta CDR3 regions, with RNA transcripts as the source. Researchers ran a first-round RT-PCR on the TCR CDR3 using the HTBI primer set. TCRdb called the multiplex PCR reads again in MiXCR, with one record for every CDR3 protein. The sample lists 350,000 or so distinct CDR3 sequences; around a sixth were seen once. Sequenced input: blood. These receptors were taken from a middle-aged woman with Graves' ophthalmopathy.

Regarding this clonotype: Germline is not matched at one junction end, which may reflect a read error. The chain couples TRBV7-6 to TRBJ1-1; no clear D gene. The CDR3 runs to 16 residues. Germline V lookup: CDR1 SGHVS, CDR2 FNYEAQ. For the CDR3, the DNA is TGTGCCAGCAGCTTAGCGTCCCCCGGGAAGAGCACTGAAGCTTCCTTT. Protein product: CASSLASPGKSTEASF.

There are many counts of this clonotype. The chain uses TRBV12-3 or TRBV12-4 and TRBJ1-5, with D unclear. CDR3 length: 13 residues. Trimming pared 4 bases from V and 10 bases from J, leaving 14 bases between. The CDR3 region is CASSSRSSNPQHF. CDR3 bases: TGTGCCAGCAGTTCCCGCTCCTCCAACCCCCAGCATTTT.

This clonotype was seen repeatedly, ten times or more. V gene TRBV12-3 or TRBV12-4 combines with J gene TRBJ2-7; 8 nucleotides agree with TRBD2. V dropped 3 bases and J dropped 3; count of bases not matched to a gene: 7. CDR3 length: 15 amino acids. In DNA, the CDR3 is TGTGCCAGCAGTTTCATTGCGGGAGGAGACTACGAGCAGTACTTC. Its translation is CASSFIAGGDYEQYF.

This clonotype was recorded many times. The rearrangement links TRBV27 to TRBJ1-2, with 10 bases identical to TRBD1. The CDR3 spans 16 residues. Germline values: CDR1 MNHEY, CDR2 SMNVEV (reference sequence). V lost 2 bases, J lost 4 bases, and 7 bases stayed unmatched. This chain's CDR3 is CASSLRQGAQGYGYTF. CDR3 sequence (DNA): TGTGCCAGCAGTTTAAGACAGGGGGCACAGGGCTATGGCTACACCTTC.

Many counts were recorded for this clonotype. J is TRBJ1-1 and V is TRBV12-3 or TRBV12-4; TRBD1 matches 8 bases. The ends lost 7 bases at V and 0 bases at J; junction bases unmatched: 4. This CDR3 has 14 amino acids. In DNA form, the CDR3 reads TGTGCCAGCAACCCGACAGGGGTGAACACTGAAGCTTTCTTT. Encoded protein: CASNPTGVNTEAFF.

This clonotype was observed a handful of times. The chain has TRBV15 and TRBJ1-4; D ambiguous. The CDR3 has 12 amino acids. Per germline, CDR1 LNHNV and CDR2 YYDKDF (reference sequence). Trimming stripped 5 bases from V and 7 bases from J, with 8 bases between. CDR3 region: CATSLWGEKLFF. The CDR3 region has the DNA TGTGCCACCAGCCTTTGGGGTGAAAAACTGTTTTTT.

This clonotype appeared a few times. The chain has TRBV4-2 and TRBJ2-2; TRBD2 aligns across 12 bases. The CDR3 runs to 17 residues. Looked up from germline, CDR1 is LGHNA and CDR2 is YNFKEQ. V lost 1 base and J lost 7; bases outside the gene matches: 7. CDR3 DNA: TGTGCCAGCAGCCAAGGAAGACTAGCGGGAGCTGGCGGGGAGCTGTTTTTT. Translated, it gives CASSQGRLAGAGGELFF.

This clonotype was seen at least ten times. The rearrangement joins TRBV29-1 to TRBJ2-7; D may be TRBD2 (5 bases). The length of the CDR3 is 11 residues. The V and J ends lost 3 bases and 5 bases respectively, with 8 bases between them. CDR1 and CDR2 (germline): SQVTM, ANQGSEA. DNA of the CDR3: TGCAGCGTTGATTCCGGGAACGAGCAGTACTTC. Encoded protein: CSVDSGNEQYF.

DNA for the CDR3: TGTGCCAGCAGTTATCCCAGGGCGGGGGAGACCCAGTACTTC. Its protein product is CASSYPRAGETQYF. V usage is TRBV6-2 or TRBV6-3 and J usage is TRBJ2-5; D might be TRBD2 (6 bases). The CDR3 spans 14 residues. Trimming took off 3 bases at V and 5 bases at J, with 13 bases between the two ends. Germline V gene sequence: CDR1 MNHEY, CDR2 SVGEGT.

This clonotype showed up many times. The chain is built from TRBV12-3 or TRBV12-4 and TRBJ1-2, with unresolved D. This CDR3 is built from 12 residues. V lost 2 bases to trimming and J lost 6 bases, with 7 bases between them. For the CDR3, the DNA is TGTGCCAGCAGTTTAAGCAGCCATGGCTACACCTTC. This sequence encodes CASSLSSHGYTF.

This clonotype was picked up many times. The chain employs TRBV11-2 and TRBJ2-6, with D unclear. Germline V gene lookup returns CDR1 SGHAT and CDR2 FQNNGV. V was clipped by 6 bases and J by 0 bases, with 9 bases between them. The CDR3 spans 15 residues. This CDR3 reads CASSTWTSGANVLTF. The CDR3 nucleotides are TGTGCCAGCAGTACCTGGACCTCTGGGGCCAACGTCCTGACTTTC.

The chain carries TRBV11-2 and TRBJ2-7; 8 nucleotides line up with TRBD1. CDR1 and CDR2 (germline): SGHAT, FQNNGV. The CDR3 runs to 16 residues. The trim removed 3 bases at V and 4 bases at J, leaving 11 bases unmatched. The CDR3 loop reads CASSLDYRGLGYEQYF. The CDR3 DNA follows: TGTGCCAGCAGCTTGGACTACAGGGGGTTGGGTTACGAGCAGTACTTC.

This clonotype was counted at least ten times. One end of the junction varies from germline; a read error may be responsible. V gene TRBV7-9 combines with J gene TRBJ1-1; the D gene is possibly TRBD1 (5 bases). The CDR3 runs to 13 residues. Germline assignment: CDR1 SEHNR and CDR2 FQNEAQ (reference sequence). This CDR3 reads CASSLEGLTGAFF. The CDR3 region has the DNA TGTGCCAGCAGCTTAGAGGGGCTCACTGGAGCTTTCTTT.

This clonotype was picked up many times. The chain combines TRBV18 with TRBJ2-7; 11 bases are shared with TRBD2. V was pared by 6 bases and J by 2 bases, with 6 bases of the junction left unmatched. The CDR3 runs to 15 residues. Per the germline V gene, CDR1 is KGHSH and CDR2 is LQKENI. The CDR3 spells CASSDQGLAAYEQYF. The CDR3 bases are TGTGCCAGCTCGGACCAGGGACTAGCGGCCTACGAGCAGTACTTC. The complete variable domain, with remaining parts taken from reference TRBV18 and TRBJ2-7, reads NAGVMQNPRHLVRRRGQEARLRCSPMKGHSHVYWYRQLPEEGLKFMVYLQKENIIDESGMPKERFSAEFPKEGPSILRIQQVVRGDSAAYFCASSDQGLAAYEQYFGPGTRLTVT.

In this sample, this clonotype turned up many times. The chain carries TRBV7-9 and TRBJ2-7; possibly TRBD1 for D (6 bases). Germline CDR1 and CDR2: SEHNR and FQNEAQ (reference sequence). V was shortened by 6 bases and J by 4 bases, with 22 bases between the two germline ends. There are 16 residues in the CDR3. The CDR3, as DNA: TGTGCCAGCAGTCTATTCGACAGATCAAGGGGGTACGAGCAGTACTTC. It codes for CASSLFDRSRGYEQYF.

In its sample, this clonotype was seen many times. The V gene is TRBV20-1, the J gene TRBJ2-7, with a possible D match to TRBD1 (5 bases). Germline V gene lookup returns CDR1 DFQATT and CDR2 SNEGSKA (reference sequence). V was cut by 3 bases and J by 8 bases, with 17 bases left in between. This CDR3 region has 13 residues. This chain's CDR3 is CSASLRAQGQQYF. The DNA for the CDR3 is TGCAGTGCTAGTTTACGAGCTCAGGGTCAGCAGTACTTC.

The V and J genes are TRBV6-1 and TRBJ1-1; 7 bases are shared with TRBD1. Germline V gene data show CDR1 as MNHNS and CDR2 as SASEGT. V shed 6 bases, J shed 4 bases, and the junction held 5 bases outside the gene matches. CDR3 length equals 13 residues. CDR3 DNA sequence: TGTGCCAGCAGGGCCCGGGACAGCACTGAAGCTTTCTTT. This encodes CASRARDSTEAFF.

This clonotype came up many times. The rearrangement joins TRBV28 to TRBJ2-7; D unclear. The CDR3 is 13 amino acids. The germline V gene has CDR1 MDHEN and CDR2 SYDVKM. V was pared by 6 bases and J by 6 bases, with 15 bases between. CDR3 protein: CASRSTILGEQYF. The CDR3 DNA reads TGTGCCAGCAGATCCACTATCTTGGGCGAGCAGTACTTC.

This clonotype appeared many times. This CDR3 reads CASSAGIFGTEAFF. The CDR3 DNA reads as TGTGCCAGCAGCGCAGGGATTTTTGGCACTGAAGCTTTCTTT. The chain couples TRBV11-1 to TRBJ1-1, with D perhaps TRBD1 (5 bases). CDR1 is SGHAT, CDR2 FQDESV, per germline (reference sequence). CDR3 size: 14 residues. Trimming shortened V by 5 bases and J by 4 bases, and 14 bases separated the two germline ends.

This clonotype was recorded many times. V usage is TRBV6-1 and J usage is TRBJ2-7; possibly TRBD1 or TRBD2 for D (6 bases each). Germline V gene sequence: CDR1 MNHNS, CDR2 SASEGT. The length of the CDR3 is 14 residues. Trimming took 6 bases from V and 5 from J, leaving 17 bases between them. CDR3 coding DNA: TGTGCCAGCAGGCCCCGGGGGCCGGGCAACGAGCAGTACTTC. Translation: CASRPRGPGNEQYF.

This clonotype was recorded many times. The chain has TRBV11-2 and TRBJ1-1; D might be TRBD1 (6 bases). This CDR3 is built from 15 residues. Germline loops: CDR1 SGHAT, CDR2 FQNNGV. Deletions cut 5 bases from V and 1 base from J, with 14 bases between. The CDR3 sequence: CASSAGQRENTEAFF. The CDR3 region has the DNA TGTGCCAGCAGCGCTGGACAGCGGGAGAACACTGAAGCTTTCTTT.

The V call is TRBV20-1, the J call TRBJ2-7, with 16 bases matching TRBD2. From germline, CDR1 is DFQATT and CDR2 SNEGSKA (reference sequence). CDR3 length equals 18 residues. Trimming cost V 6 bases and J 0 bases; bases outside gene matches: 11. CDR3 nucleotide sequence: TGCAGTGCGCGGCCCTTGGGACTAGCGGGAGGGCCCTCCTACGAGCAGTACTTC. As protein: CSARPLGLAGGPSYEQYF.

This clonotype was found many times. This rearrangement joins TRBV28 to TRBJ2-5, with 10 nucleotides matching TRBD1. Germline CDR1 is MDHEN and CDR2 is SYDVKM. The CDR3 loop spans 15 amino acids. V gave up 6 bases and J gave up 3 bases; unmatched junction bases: 7. The CDR3 loop is CASRGGGTGEETQYF. The CDR3 DNA sequence: TGTGCCAGCAGGGGAGGCGGGACAGGGGAAGAGACCCAGTACTTC.

This clonotype was seen ten or more times. The V gene is TRBV29-1, the J gene TRBJ2-7; 9 bases map to TRBD2. Germline V lookup: CDR1 SQVTM, CDR2 ANQGSEA. This CDR3 contains 15 residues. The J segment lost 7 bases and the V segment lost 1 base, leaving 11 bases of the junction unmatched. The CDR3 loop is CSVEVGLAGLLEQYF. DNA of the CDR3: TGCAGCGTTGAAGTTGGGCTAGCGGGACTTCTGGAGCAGTACTTC.

Many counts were recorded for this clonotype. The V call is TRBV4-1, the J call TRBJ1-3; D gene unclear. This CDR3 region has 15 residues. In germline, CDR1 is MGHRA, CDR2 YSYEKL. V shed 1 base and J shed 0 bases, with 7 bases lying between them. CDR3 nucleotide sequence: TGCGCCAGCAGCCAAGTCCTTTCCTCTGGAAACACCATATATTTT. Translated: CASSQVLSSGNTIYF.

This clonotype occurred many times. The chain uses TRBV27 and TRBJ1-5; no clear D gene. The CDR3 has 13 residues. Germline V gene lookup returns CDR1 MNHEY and CDR2 SMNVEV (reference sequence). V lost 1 base and J 5 bases, leaving 6 bases between the germline ends. The CDR3 spells CASSLFPDQPQHF. The CDR3 DNA follows: TGTGCCAGCAGTTTATTTCCGGATCAGCCCCAGCATTTT.

The rearrangement joins TRBV7-3 to TRBJ1-1, with D uncertain. Germline V gene lookup returns CDR1 SGHTA and CDR2 FQGTGA. The CDR3 length is 13 residues. Trimming left V 6 bases short and J 2 bases short, with 10 bases between. CDR3 coding DNA: TGTGCCAGCAGATCCAACAGTAACACTGAAGCTTTCTTT. This sequence encodes CASRSNSNTEAFF.

This sequence joins TRBV6-5 and TRBJ1-1; TRBD1 matches 10 bases. CDR1 and CDR2 (germline): MNHEY, SVGAGI. V lost 4 bases and J lost 5; bases outside the gene matches: 7. This CDR3 is 15 amino acids long. The DNA of the CDR3 is TGTGCCAGCAGTTTAGGGGACAGGGGAGGTACTGAAGCTTTCTTT. It translates to CASSLGDRGGTEAFF.